Detailed here is one T cell receptor beta chain. Its recognized antigen is unknown. Base qualities are not at hand, and no much larger clone is one base apart. The library was obtained by PCR. This sample was sequenced with an Illumina HiSeq 4000. The TCR beta-chain CDR3 region of each patient was profiled by high-throughput sequencing. The authors processed their data as follows. The researchers built a classifier to tell apart papillary thyroid cancer patients with distant metastasis, based on CDR3 differences among clinicopathological groups. To measure repertoire diversity the researchers used the Shannon index, while the Morisita-Horn index served to gauge how similar the tumor and blood repertoires were. TCRdb applied fastp at Q25 and MiXCR to the public reads, then kept only in-frame beta chains. The V and J calls were determined by TCRdb, not by the authors. The sample includes some 21,000 clones, with 20% to 25% observed a single time. Around 12% of the sample lies in the top ten.

The data were obtained in a study of metastatic and nonmetastatic thyroid tumors (TCRdb year 2020). The study in broad terms: The researchers compared repertoires between peripheral blood samples and tumor or nodule tissue samples from patients with malignant or benign thyroid disease. What the authors observed across the whole study: In both blood and tumor samples, TCR beta diversity was reported to be significantly higher in malignant tumors than in benign nodules.

Cut back by 3 bases and 4 bases, the V and J ends lie 6 bases apart. CDR1 LNHDA and CDR2 SQIVND were looked up in the germline V gene (reference sequence). Taken from cysteine to phenylalanine, the CDR3 has 12 residues. This entry keeps only the CDR3 DNA: 36 bases, framed from base 1. No patient had received any treatment before thyroid surgery. Using T-cell receptor beta sequencing, the researchers looked back retrospectively at clinical samples from patients, gathered between about 2012 and 2018. The source is a female donor with papillary thyroid cancer or a benign thyroid nodule (not recorded which). Some clones in this sample may be carry-over from other donors' samples. The V and J segments used are TRBV19 and TRBJ1-2, with the D gene uncertain. Sequenced input: tumor tissue. The nucleotides read TGTGCCAGTAGTATGGCTGCCTATGGCTACACCTTC. Its protein reads: CASSMAAYGYTF.